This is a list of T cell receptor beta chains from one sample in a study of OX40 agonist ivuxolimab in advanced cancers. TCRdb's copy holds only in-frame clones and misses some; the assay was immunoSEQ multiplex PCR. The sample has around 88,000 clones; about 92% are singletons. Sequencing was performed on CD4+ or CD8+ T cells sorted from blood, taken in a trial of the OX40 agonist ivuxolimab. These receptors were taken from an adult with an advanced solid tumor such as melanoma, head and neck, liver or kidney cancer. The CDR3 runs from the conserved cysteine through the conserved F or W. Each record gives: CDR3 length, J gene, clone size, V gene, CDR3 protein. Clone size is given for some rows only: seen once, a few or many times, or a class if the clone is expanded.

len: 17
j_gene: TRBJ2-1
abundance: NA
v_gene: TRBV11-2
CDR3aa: CASSFGLGNAIMREQFF

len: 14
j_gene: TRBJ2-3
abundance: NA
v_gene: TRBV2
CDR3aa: CASRPGHSYDTQYF

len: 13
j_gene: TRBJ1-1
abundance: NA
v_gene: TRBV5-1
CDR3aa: CASSFQMNTEAFF

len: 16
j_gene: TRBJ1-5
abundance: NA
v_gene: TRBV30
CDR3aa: CAWSKAVQGTNQPQHF

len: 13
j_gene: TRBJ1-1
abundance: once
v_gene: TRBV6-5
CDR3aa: CASRAFEATEAFF

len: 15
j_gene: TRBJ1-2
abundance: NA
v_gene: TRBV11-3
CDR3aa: CASSTSRVLRDGYTF

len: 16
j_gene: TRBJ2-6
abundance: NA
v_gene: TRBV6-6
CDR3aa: CASRDPQSSGANVLTF

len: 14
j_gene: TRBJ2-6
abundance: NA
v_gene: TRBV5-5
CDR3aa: CASSTQGGANVLTF

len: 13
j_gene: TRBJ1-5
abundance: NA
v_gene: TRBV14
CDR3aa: CASSKTGNQPQHF

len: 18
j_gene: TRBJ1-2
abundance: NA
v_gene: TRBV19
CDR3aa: CASSQGRVRDTQNYGYTF

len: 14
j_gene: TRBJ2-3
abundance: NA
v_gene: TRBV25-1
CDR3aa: CATLSGGSTDTQYF

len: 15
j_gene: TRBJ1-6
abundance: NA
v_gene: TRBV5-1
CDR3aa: CASSPLQVRSSPLHF

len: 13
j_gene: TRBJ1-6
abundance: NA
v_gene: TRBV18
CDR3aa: CASSPPSGSPLHF

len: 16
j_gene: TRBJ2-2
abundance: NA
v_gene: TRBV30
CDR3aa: CAWSVLETGGFGELFF

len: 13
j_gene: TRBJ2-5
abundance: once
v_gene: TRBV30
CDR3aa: CAYVTTGPETQYF

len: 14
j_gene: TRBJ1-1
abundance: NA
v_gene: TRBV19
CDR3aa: CASRWAGRNTEAFF

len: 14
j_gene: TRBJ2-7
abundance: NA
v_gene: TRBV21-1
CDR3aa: CARYRFTMAYEQYF

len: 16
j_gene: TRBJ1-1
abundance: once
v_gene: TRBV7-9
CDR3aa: CASSLEWGGQNTEAFF

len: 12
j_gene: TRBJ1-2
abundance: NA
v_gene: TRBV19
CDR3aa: CASSGGIWGYTF

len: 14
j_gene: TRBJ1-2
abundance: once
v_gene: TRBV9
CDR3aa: CASSAGQPNYGYTF

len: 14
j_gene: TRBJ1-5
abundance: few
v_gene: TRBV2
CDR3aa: CASTEQGTGQPQHF

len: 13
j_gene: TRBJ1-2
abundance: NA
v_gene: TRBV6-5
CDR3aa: CASSESGTWGYTF

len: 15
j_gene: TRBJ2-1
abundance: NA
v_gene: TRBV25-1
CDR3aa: CASSAPGLAVNEQFF

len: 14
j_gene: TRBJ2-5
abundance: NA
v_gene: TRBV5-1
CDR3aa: CASSLGLAGETQYF

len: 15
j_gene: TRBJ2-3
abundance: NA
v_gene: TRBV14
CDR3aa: CASSQVRGFTDTQYF

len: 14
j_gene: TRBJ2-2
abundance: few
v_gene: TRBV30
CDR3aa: CAWSIWGSTGELFF

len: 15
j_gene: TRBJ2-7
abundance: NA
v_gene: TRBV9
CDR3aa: CASSATGGIGYEQYF

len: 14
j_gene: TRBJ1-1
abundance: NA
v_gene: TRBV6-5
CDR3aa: CASTRGAMNTEAFF

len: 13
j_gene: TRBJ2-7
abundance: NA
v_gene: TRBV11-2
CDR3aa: CASSLTGAYEQYF

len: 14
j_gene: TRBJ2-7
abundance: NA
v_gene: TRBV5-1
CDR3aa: CASSFKGPTYEQYF

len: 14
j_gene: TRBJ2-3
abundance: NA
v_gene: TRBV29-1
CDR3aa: CSVEAWGSTDTQYF

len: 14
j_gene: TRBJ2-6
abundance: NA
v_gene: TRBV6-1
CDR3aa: CASSEGSGANVLTF

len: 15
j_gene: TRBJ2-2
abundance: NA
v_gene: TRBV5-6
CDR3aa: CASCLWAINTGELFF

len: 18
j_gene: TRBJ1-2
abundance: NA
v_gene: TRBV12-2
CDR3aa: CASRLAHLGTEKNYGYTF

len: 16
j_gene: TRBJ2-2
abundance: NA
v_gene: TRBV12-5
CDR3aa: CASGPGQGTNTGELFF

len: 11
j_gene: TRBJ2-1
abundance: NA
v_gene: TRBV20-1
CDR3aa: CSASRGNEQFF

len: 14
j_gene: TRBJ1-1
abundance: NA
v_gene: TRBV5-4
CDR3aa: CASSRGQGNTEAFF

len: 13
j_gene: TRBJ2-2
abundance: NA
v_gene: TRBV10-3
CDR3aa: CATRERETGELFF

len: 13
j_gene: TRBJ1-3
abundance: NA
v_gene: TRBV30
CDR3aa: CAWSAGIGNTIYF

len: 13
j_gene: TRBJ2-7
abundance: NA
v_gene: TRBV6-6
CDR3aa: CASNSPAAYEQYF

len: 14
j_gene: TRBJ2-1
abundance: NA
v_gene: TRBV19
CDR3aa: CASSTAGTSDEQFF

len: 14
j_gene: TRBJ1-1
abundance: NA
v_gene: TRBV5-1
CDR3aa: CASIGGGDGSEAFF

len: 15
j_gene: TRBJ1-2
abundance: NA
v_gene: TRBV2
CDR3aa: CASIVPREPVPRYTF

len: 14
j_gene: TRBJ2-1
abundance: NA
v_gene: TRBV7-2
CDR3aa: CASSSGLEGHEQFF

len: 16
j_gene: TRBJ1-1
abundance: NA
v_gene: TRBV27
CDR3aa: CASNRGGRGKGTEAFF

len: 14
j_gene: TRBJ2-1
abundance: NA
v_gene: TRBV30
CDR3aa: CAWTPLSSYNEQFF

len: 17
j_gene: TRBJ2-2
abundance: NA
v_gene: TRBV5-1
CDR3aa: CASSPPERGGNTGELFF

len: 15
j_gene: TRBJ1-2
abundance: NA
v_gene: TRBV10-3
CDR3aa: CAISESVGTNYGYTF

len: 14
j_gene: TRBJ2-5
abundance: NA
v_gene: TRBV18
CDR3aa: CASSRDRGQETQYF

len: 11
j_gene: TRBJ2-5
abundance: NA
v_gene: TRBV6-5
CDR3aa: CATSGFETQYF

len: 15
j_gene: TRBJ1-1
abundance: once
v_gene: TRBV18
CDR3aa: CASSRDRGLDTEAFF

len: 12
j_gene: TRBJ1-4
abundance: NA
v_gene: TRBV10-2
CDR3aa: CATLGTEEKLFF

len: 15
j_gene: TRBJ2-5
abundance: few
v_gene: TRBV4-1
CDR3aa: CASSQVKSLVETQYF

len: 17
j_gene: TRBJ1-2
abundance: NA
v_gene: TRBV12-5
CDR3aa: CASGLVAERGGGYGYTF

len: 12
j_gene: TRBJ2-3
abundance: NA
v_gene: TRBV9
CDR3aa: CASSVETDTQYF